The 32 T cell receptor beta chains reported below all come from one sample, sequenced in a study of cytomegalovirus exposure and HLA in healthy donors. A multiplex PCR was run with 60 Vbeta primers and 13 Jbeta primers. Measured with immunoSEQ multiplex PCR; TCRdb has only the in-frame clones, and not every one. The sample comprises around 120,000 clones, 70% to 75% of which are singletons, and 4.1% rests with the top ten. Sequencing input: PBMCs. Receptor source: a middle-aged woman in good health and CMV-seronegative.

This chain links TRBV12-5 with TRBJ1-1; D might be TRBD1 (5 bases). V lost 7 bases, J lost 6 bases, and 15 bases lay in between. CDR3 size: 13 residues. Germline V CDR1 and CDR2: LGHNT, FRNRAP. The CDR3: CASASKGAPEAFF. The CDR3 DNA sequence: TGTGCTAGTGCCTCAAAAGGGGCTCCTGAAGCTTTCTTT.

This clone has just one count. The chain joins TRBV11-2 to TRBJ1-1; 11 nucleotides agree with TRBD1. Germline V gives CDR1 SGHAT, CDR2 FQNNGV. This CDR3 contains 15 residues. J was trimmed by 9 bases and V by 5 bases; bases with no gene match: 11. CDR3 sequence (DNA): TGTGCCAGCAGCCCAATACCGGACAGGGGGCGACAAGCTTTCTTT. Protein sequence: CASSPIPDRGRQAFF.

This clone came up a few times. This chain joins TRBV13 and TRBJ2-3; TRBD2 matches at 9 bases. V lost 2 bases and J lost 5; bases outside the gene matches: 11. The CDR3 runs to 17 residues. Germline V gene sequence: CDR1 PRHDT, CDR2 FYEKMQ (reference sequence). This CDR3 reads CASSLRLREGRRDTQYF. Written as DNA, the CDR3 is TGTGCCAGCAGCTTACGCCTGCGGGAGGGCCGTAGAGATACGCAGTATTTT.

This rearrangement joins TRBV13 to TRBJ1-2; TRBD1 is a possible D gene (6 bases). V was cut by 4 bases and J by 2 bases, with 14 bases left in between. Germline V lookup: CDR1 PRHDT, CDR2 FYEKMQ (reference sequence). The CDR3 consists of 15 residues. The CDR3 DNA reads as TGTGCCAGCAGCTCCATAGGGGGGGAAAACTATGGCTACACCTTC. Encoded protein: CASSSIGGENYGYTF.

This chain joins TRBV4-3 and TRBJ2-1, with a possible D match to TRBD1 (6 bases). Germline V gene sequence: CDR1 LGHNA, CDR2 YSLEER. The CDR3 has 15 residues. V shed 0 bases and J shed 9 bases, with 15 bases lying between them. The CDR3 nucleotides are TGCGCCAGCAGCCAAGATTTGGACAGTTCACGTGAGCAGTTCTTC. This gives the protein CASSQDLDSSREQFF.

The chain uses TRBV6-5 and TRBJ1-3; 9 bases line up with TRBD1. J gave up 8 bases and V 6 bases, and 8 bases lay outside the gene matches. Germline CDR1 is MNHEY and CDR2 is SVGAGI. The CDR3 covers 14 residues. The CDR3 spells CASRSGQGGDTIYF. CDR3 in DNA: TGTGCCAGCAGGTCGGGACAGGGAGGAGACACCATATATTTT.

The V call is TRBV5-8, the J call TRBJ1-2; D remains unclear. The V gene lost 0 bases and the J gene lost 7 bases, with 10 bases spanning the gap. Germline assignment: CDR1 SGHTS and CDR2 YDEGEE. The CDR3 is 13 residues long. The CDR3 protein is CASSLGTRGGYTF. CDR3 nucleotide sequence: TGTGCCAGCAGCTTGGGGACCCGGGGTGGCTACACCTTC.

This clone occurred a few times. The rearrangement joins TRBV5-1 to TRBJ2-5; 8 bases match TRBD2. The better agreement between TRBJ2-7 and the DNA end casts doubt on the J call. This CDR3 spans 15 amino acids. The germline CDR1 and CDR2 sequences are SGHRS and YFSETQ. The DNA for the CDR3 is TGCGCCAGCAGCTTGGACCGGGAGGGCCAATACGAGCAGTACTTC. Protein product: CASSLDREGQYEQYF.

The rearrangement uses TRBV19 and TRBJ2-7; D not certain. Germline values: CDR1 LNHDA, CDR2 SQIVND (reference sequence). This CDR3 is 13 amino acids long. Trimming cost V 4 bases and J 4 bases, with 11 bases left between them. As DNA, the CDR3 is TGTGCCAGTAGTAGTCTAGTGACGTACGAGCAGTACTTC. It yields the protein CASSSLVTYEQYF.

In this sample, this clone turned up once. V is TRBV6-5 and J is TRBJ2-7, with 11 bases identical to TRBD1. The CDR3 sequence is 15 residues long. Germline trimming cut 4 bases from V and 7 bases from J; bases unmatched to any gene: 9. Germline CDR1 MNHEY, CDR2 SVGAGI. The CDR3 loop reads CASSSRGQGAGEQYF. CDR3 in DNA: TGTGCCAGCAGTTCACGAGGACAGGGGGCTGGGGAGCAGTACTTC.

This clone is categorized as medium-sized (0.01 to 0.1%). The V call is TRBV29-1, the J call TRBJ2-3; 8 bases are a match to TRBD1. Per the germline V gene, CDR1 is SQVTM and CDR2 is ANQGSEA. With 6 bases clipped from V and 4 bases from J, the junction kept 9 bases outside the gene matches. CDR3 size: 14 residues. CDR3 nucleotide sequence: TGCAGCGTGCCGACAGGGGCGGGTGCAGATACGCAGTATTTT. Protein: CSVPTGAGADTQYF.

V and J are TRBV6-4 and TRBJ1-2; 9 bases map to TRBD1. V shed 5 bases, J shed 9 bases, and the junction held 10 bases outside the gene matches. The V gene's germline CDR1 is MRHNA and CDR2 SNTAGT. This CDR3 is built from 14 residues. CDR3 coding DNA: TGTGCCAGCAGTTCCCAGGGACAGGGTTACAGCTACACCTTC. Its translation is CASSSQGQGYSYTF.

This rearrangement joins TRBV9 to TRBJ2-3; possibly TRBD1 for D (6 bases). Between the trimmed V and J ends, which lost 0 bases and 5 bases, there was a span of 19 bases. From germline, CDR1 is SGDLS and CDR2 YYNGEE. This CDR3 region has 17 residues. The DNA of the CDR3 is TGTGCCAGCAGCGTAGCCCCCGCCAGGGGAAAAGGAGATACGCAGTATTTT. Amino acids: CASSVAPARGKGDTQYF.

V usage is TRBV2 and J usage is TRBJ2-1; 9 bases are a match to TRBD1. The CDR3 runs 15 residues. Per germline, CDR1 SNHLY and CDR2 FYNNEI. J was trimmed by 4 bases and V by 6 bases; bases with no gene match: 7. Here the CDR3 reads CASRADRGEYNEQFF. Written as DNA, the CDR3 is TGTGCCAGCAGGGCCGACAGGGGGGAGTACAATGAGCAGTTCTTC.

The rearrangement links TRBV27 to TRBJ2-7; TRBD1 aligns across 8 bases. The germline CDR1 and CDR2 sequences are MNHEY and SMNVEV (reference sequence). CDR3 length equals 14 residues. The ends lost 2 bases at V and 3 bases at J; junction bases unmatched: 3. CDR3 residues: CASSLADRGYEQYF. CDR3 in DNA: TGTGCCAGCAGTTTAGCCGACAGGGGCTACGAGCAGTACTTC.

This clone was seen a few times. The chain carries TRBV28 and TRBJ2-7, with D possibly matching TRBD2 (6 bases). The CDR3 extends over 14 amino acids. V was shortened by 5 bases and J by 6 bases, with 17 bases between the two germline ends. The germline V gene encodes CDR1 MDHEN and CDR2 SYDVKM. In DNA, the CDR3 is TGTGCCAGCAGTGCCGGGAGCGAGGGTGGCGAGCAGTACTTC. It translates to CASSAGSEGGEQYF.

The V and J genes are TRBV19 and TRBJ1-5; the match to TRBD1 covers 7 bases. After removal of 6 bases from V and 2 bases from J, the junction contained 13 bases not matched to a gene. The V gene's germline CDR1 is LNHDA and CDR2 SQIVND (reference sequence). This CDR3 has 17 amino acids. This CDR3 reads CASRPGTDSHGNQPQHF. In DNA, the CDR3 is TGTGCCAGTAGGCCTGGGACAGACAGCCATGGCAATCAGCCCCAGCATTTT.

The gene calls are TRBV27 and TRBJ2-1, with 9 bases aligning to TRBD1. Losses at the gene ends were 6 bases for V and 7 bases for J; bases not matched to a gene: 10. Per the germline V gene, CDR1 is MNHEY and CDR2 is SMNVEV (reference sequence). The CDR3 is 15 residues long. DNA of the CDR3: TGTGCCAGCAGGTCTTCCGGGACAGGGAGGAATGAGCAGTTCTTC. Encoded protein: CASRSSGTGRNEQFF.

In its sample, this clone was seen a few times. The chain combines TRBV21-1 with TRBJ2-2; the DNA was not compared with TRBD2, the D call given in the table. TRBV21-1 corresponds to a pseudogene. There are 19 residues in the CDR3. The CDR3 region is CASSKGNSGMLSNTGELFF. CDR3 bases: TGTGCCAGCAGCAAAGGGAATAGCGGGATGCTTTCGAACACCGGGGAGCTGTTTTTT.

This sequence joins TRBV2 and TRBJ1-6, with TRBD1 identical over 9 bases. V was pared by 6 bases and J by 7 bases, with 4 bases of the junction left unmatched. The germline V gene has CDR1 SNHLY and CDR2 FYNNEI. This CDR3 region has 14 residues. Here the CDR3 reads CASSLGQGNSPLHF. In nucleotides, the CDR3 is TGTGCCAGCAGCTTGGGACAGGGAAATTCACCCCTCCACTTT.

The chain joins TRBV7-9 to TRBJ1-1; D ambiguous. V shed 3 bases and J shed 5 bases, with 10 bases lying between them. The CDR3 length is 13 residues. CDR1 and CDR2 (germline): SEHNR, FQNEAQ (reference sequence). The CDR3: CASSLGTGTEAFF. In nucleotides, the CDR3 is TGTGCCAGCAGCTTGGGCACGGGAACTGAAGCTTTCTTT.

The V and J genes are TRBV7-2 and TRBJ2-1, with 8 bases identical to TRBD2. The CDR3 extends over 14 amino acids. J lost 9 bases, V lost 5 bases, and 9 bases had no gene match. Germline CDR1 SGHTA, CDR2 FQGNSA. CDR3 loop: CASSERGRVGEQFF. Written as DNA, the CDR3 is TGTGCCAGCAGCGAGCGGGGGAGGGTCGGTGAGCAGTTCTTC.

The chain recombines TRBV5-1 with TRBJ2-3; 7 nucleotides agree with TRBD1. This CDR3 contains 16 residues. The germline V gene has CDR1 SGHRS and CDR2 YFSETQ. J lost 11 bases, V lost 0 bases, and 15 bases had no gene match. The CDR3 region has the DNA TGCGCCAGCAGCTTGGGGGGACAGTCCTACCCTGGCGGGCAGTATTTT. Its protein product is CASSLGGQSYPGGQYF.

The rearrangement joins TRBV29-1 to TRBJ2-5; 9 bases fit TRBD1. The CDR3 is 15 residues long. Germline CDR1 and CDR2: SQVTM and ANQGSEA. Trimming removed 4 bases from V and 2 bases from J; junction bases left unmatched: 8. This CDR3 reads CSVGPRDRDQETQYF. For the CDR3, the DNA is TGCAGCGTTGGTCCCCGGGACAGGGATCAAGAGACCCAGTACTTC.

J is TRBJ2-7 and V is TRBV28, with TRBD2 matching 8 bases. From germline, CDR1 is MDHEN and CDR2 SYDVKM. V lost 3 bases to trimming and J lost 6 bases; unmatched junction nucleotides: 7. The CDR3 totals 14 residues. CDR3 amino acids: CASSFGTSRVEQYF. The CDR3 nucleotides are TGTGCCAGCAGTTTCGGGACTAGTAGAGTCGAGCAGTACTTC.

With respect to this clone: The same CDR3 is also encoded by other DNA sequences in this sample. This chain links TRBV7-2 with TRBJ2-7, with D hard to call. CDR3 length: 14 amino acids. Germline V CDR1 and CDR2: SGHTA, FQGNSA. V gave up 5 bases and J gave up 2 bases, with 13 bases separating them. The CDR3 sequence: CASSPPGGTYEQYF. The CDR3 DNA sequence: TGTGCCAGCAGCCCTCCGGGTGGAACCTACGAGCAGTACTTC.

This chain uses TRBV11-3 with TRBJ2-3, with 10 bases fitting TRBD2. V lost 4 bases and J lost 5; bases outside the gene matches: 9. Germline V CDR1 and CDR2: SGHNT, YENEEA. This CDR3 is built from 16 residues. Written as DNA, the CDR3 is TGTGCCAGCAGCTCGCAAGCGGGAGGGCCCAGAGATACGCAGTATTTT. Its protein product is CASSSQAGGPRDTQYF.

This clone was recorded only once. This chain's CDR3 is CATSTLAGAYEQFF. CDR3 sequence (DNA): TGTGCCACCAGCACTTTAGCGGGAGCTTATGAGCAGTTCTTC. This chain uses TRBV15 with TRBJ2-1, with 9 positions matching TRBD2. The CDR3 loop spans 14 amino acids. With V trimmed by 4 bases and J by 8 bases, 6 bases remained unmatched. Germline values: CDR1 LNHNV, CDR2 YYDKDF (reference sequence).

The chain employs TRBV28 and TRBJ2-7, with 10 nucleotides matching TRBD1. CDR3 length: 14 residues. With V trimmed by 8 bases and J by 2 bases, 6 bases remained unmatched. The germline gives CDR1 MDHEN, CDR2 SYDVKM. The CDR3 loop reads CASLDRGAPYEQYF. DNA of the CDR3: TGTGCCAGCCTGGACAGGGGGGCGCCCTACGAGCAGTACTTC.

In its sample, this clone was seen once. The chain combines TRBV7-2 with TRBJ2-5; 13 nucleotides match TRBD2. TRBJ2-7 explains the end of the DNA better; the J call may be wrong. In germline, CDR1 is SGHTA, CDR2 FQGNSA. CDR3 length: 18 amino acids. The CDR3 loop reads CASSPATSGGTYSYEQYF. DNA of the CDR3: TGTGCCAGCAGCCCCGCGACTAGCGGGGGGACCTACTCCTACGAGCAGTACTTC.

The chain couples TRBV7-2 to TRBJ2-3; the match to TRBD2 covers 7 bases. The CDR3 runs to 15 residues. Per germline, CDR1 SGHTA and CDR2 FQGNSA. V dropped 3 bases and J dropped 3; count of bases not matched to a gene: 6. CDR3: CASSFFAGETDTQYF. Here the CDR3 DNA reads TGTGCCAGCAGCTTCTTCGCGGGAGAGACAGATACGCAGTATTTT.

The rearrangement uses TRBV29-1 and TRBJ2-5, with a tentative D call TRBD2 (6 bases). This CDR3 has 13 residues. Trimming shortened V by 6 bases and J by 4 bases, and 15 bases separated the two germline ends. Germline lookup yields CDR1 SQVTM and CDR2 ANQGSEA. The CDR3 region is CSVYASGGETQYF. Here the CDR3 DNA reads TGCAGCGTGTACGCTTCCGGGGGAGAGACCCAGTACTTC. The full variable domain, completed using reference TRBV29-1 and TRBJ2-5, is SAVISQKPSRDICQRGTSLTIQCQVDSQVTMMFWYRQQPGQSLTLIATANQGSEATYESGFVIDKFPISRPNLTFSTLTVSNMSPEDSSIYLCSVYASGGETQYFGPGTRLLVL.